This T cell receptor beta chain derives from a study of cytomegalovirus exposure and HLA in healthy donors. PCR employed 60 Vbeta and 13 Jbeta primers. In the original workflow: Approximately 11 million of the 75 million to 95 million unique TCR beta chains counted in a later analysis were shared. TCRdb keeps only in-frame clones here, not all; method: immunoSEQ multiplex PCR. The D gene and trimming were derived from the DNA, and the V and J assignments and clone size from that table. The sample consists of roughly 120,000 clones, 84% of them appearing once. CDR1 and CDR2 (germline): SGHNT, YYREEE (reference sequence). The CDR3 consists of 18 residues. J lost 0 bases, V lost 4 bases, and 11 bases had no gene match.

This rearrangement joins TRBV5-4 to TRBJ2-3, with TRBD2 identical over 10 bases. The material sequenced was PBMCs. This TCR derives from a young woman in good health and CMV-seropositive. The CDR3, as DNA: TGTGCCAGCAGCCGATCGGTGGCAGCGGGGGGGAGCACAGATACGCAGTATTTT. Translated: CASSRSVAAGGSTDTQYF.